This T cell receptor (beta chain) was sequenced in a study of T cell responses to AZD1222 COVID-19 vaccine. The CDR3 runs 13 residues. Trimming stripped 3 bases from V and 6 bases from J, with 9 bases between. Sequencing was performed with immunoSEQ multiplex PCR; in TCRdb, only in-frame clones are kept and a portion is missing. The sample has 95,000 to 150,000 clones, around 91% seen once. This receptor was identified in an adult in good health. The sequencing used peripheral blood, collected on day 0 of AZD1222 vaccination. The chain recombines TRBV12-3 or TRBV12-4 with TRBJ1-5; D gene ambiguous. CDR3 in amino acids: CASSFSAGQPQHF. The CDR3 coding sequence is TGTGCCAGCAGTTTCTCGGCTGGTCAGCCCCAGCATTTT.